These T cell receptor beta chains were read from a single sample in a study of response to subunit inactivated influenza vaccine. One entry per CDR3 protein, called by TCRdb with MiXCR from the RT-PCR reads. Of a few hundred thousand distinct CDR3 sequences in the sample, 21% were seen once. Sequenced here: PBMCs from blood, sampled less than 22 months after vaccination. These receptors were taken from a man between 50 and 75 years old who received an inactivated influenza vaccine. CDR3s include the opening cysteine and the closing phenylalanine or tryptophan. D genes are given only for firm matches. For some rows the clone size is stated as once, few or many, or as a class when expanded; others skip it.

clone_size	d_call	v_call	j_call	cdr3_aa	cdr3_nt
.	.	TRBV6-5	TRBJ1-2	CASSQSAGNYGYTF	TGTGCCAGCAGTCAGTCGGCAGGGAACTATGGCTACACCTTC
.	TRBD2	TRBV29-1	TRBJ2-5	CSAEGLAGETQYF	TGCAGCGCGGAAGGACTAGCTGGAGAGACCCAGTACTTC
.	TRBD2	TRBV6-1	TRBJ2-5	CASSEWAGRAQETQYF	TGTGCCAGCAGTGAATGGGCAGGGAGGGCCCAAGAGACCCAGTACTTC
few	.	TRBV7-2	TRBJ2-4	CASQPRDGKNIQYF	TGTGCCAGCCAGCCCCGGGACGGAAAAAACATTCAGTACTTC
.	.	TRBV11-1	TRBJ2-5	CASSRVEETQYF	TGTGCCAGCAGCCGGGTAGAAGAGACCCAGTACTTC
.	.	TRBV7-8	TRBJ2-5	CASNKRFSETQYF	TGTGCCAGCAACAAAAGGTTCTCGGAGACCCAGTACTTC
many	.	TRBV5-1	TRBJ1-1	CASSPLRGTEAFF	TGCGCCAGCAGCCCTCTCAGGGGCACTGAAGCTTTCTTT
few	TRBD1	TRBV20-1	TRBJ1-2	CSAPGQGYYGYTF	TGCAGTGCACCCGGACAGGGGTACTATGGCTACACCTTC
.	.	TRBV7-9	TRBJ2-2	CASRPTELNTGELFF	TGTGCCAGCAGACCGACAGAGCTGAACACCGGGGAGCTGTTTTTT
few	.	TRBV4-3	TRBJ2-7	CASSQDPGDSYEQYF	TGCGCCAGCAGCCAAGATCCAGGTGACTCCTACGAGCAGTACTTC
few	TRBD1	TRBV6-5	TRBJ2-3	CASSSGQGSDTQYF	TGTGCCAGCAGTTCCGGACAGGGGAGTGATACGCAGTATTTT
.	TRBD2	TRBV20-1	TRBJ2-3	CSASGRPDTQYF	TGCAGTGCTAGCGGGAGGCCAGATACGCAGTATTTT
once	.	TRBV3-1	TRBJ2-3	CASSQVGKKLPDTQYF	TGTGCCAGCAGCCAAGTCGGGAAAAAACTCCCAGATACGCAGTATTTT
few	.	TRBV20-1	TRBJ1-5	CSASSGASNQPQHF	TGCAGTGCTAGTTCGGGGGCCAGCAATCAGCCCCAGCATTTT
few	TRBD1	TRBV28	TRBJ2-3	CASSFAGGTSTDTQYF	TGTGCCAGCAGCTTTGCAGGGGGAACTAGCACAGATACGCAGTATTTT
.	.	TRBV7-9	TRBJ2-5	CASSKNPQETQYF	TGTGCCAGCAGCAAAAACCCACAAGAGACCCAGTACTTC
few	.	TRBV27	TRBJ2-3	CASSLWPTITDTQYF	TGTGCCAGCAGTTTATGGCCTACTATCACAGATACGCAGTATTTT
.	.	TRBV29-1	TRBJ2-7	CSVEDRGEQYF	TGCAGCGTTGAAGATCGGGGAGAGCAGTACTTC
.	.	TRBV25-1	TRBJ1-2	CASSRGNPNYGYTF	TGTGCCAGCAGTCGCGGGAATCCTAACTATGGCTACACCTTC
.	.	TRBV5-1	TRBJ2-7	CASSPDTGSYEQYF	TGCGCCAGCAGCCCGGACACGGGATCCTACGAGCAGTACTTC
.	.	TRBV3-1	TRBJ2-5	CASSPGQAQYF	TGTGCCAGCAGCCCAGGACAAGCCCAGTACTTC
.	.	TRBV20-1	TRBJ1-2	CSATRQAYGYTF	TGCAGTGCTACCCGGCAGGCCTATGGCTACACCTTC
few	TRBD1	TRBV7-9	TRBJ2-3	CASSSGQGGTDTQYF	TGTGCCAGCAGCTCGGGACAGGGGGGCACAGATACGCAGTATTTT
few	.	TRBV7-2	TRBJ1-1	CASSSKGPGQTDTEAFF	TGTGCCAGCAGCTCGAAAGGGCCGGGACAAACTGACACTGAAGCTTTCTTT
many	TRBD2	TRBV5-1	TRBJ2-5	CASSRTSLGQETQYF	TGCGCCAGCAGCAGGACTAGTTTAGGACAAGAGACCCAGTACTTC
.	.	TRBV7-2	TRBJ2-7	CASSLVGKSYEQYF	TGTGCCAGCAGCTTAGTTGGGAAATCCTACGAGCAGTACTTC
.	.	TRBV9	TRBJ2-7	CASSVGGYSVPYEQYF	TGTGCCAGCAGCGTAGGTGGGTATTCGGTCCCCTACGAGCAGTACTTC
.	.	TRBV20-1	TRBJ1-1	CSAEQSGWTEAFF	TGCAGTGCTGAACAATCGGGGTGGACTGAAGCTTTCTTT
many	.	TRBV7-9	TRBJ1-1	CASSSAANTEAFF	TGTGCCAGCAGCTCAGCGGCGAACACTGAAGCTTTCTTT
.	.	TRBV18	TRBJ1-3	CASSPEGTRGVGNTIYF	TGTGCCAGCTCACCAGAGGGTACGAGGGGCGTTGGAAACACCATATATTTT
few	TRBD1	TRBV20-1	TRBJ2-7	CSARAGQGAYYEQYF	TGCAGTGCTAGAGCGGGACAGGGGGCGTATTACGAGCAGTACTTC
.	TRBD1	TRBV13	TRBJ1-2	CASRQGTIRYGYTF	TGTGCCAGCCGACAGGGGACCATCCGCTATGGCTACACCTTC
.	.	TRBV5-1	TRBJ1-2	CASSGPSVGGYTF	TGCGCCAGCAGCGGTCCCTCGGTTGGGGGCTACACCTTC
many	.	TRBV20-1	TRBJ1-5	CSARRATLNSNQPQHF	TGCAGTGCTAGGAGAGCTACTTTAAATAGCAATCAGCCCCAGCATTTT
few	.	TRBV28	TRBJ1-6	CASSRTINSPLHF	TGTGCCAGCAGTCGAACTATCAATTCACCCCTCCACTTT
few	.	TRBV7-3	TRBJ1-5	CALSPGPSQPQHF	TGTGCCCTCAGCCCGGGACCATCACAGCCCCAGCATTTT
few	.	TRBV13	TRBJ1-4	CASSIGTNEKLFF	TGTGCCAGCAGCATTGGCACTAATGAAAAACTGTTTTTT
many	TRBD2	TRBV7-8	TRBJ2-7	CASSLPAGWGPEQYF	TGTGCCAGCAGCTTACCAGCGGGATGGGGACCCGAGCAGTACTTC
few	.	TRBV7-2	TRBJ1-2	CASSPQGYYGYTF	TGTGCCAGCAGCCCCCAGGGCTACTATGGCTACACCTTC
few	.	TRBV20-1	TRBJ1-5	CSGENSNQPQHF	TGCAGTGGGGAGAATAGCAATCAGCCCCAGCATTTT
.	TRBD2	TRBV4-3	TRBJ2-3	CASSRGLAGGPDTQYF	TGCGCCAGCAGCCGAGGACTAGCGGGGGGGCCAGATACGCAGTATTTT
many	TRBD1	TRBV5-1	TRBJ1-1	CASSLQQGASTEAFF	TGCGCCAGCAGCTTGCAACAGGGGGCGAGCACTGAAGCTTTCTTT
.	.	TRBV20-1	TRBJ1-2	CSAREVDPNGYTF	TGCAGTGCTAGAGAAGTAGATCCCAACGGCTACACCTTC
once	.	TRBV11-2	TRBJ2-2	CASSPAGELFF	TGTGCCAGCAGCCCGGCCGGGGAGCTGTTTTTT
many	.	TRBV6-5	TRBJ1-1	CASSSSLSPEAFF	TGTGCCAGCAGTTCTAGCCTTTCCCCTGAAGCTTTCTTT
.	.	TRBV5-1	TRBJ2-2	CASSLGPNGELFF	TGCGCCAGCAGCTTGGGACCGAACGGGGAGCTGTTTTTT
.	.	TRBV9	TRBJ2-2	CASAPPRSGELFF	TGTGCCAGTGCACCCCCGCGGTCCGGGGAGCTGTTTTTT
few	.	TRBV4-3	TRBJ1-1	CASSQDLLNTEAFF	TGCGCCAGCAGCCAAGATTTACTGAACACTGAAGCTTTCTTT
few	.	TRBV12-3/TRBV12-4	TRBJ2-1	CASSFLAENEQFF	TGTGCCAGCAGTTTCCTAGCTGAGAATGAGCAGTTCTTC
many	TRBD1	TRBV5-1	TRBJ1-1	CASRDRGRGNTEAFF	TGCGCCAGCCGGGACAGGGGGCGCGGGAACACTGAAGCTTTCTTT